This is a list of T cell receptor beta chains from one sample in a study of vaccination effects on CD4 cells after COVID-19. Their target antigens are unknown. Here immunoSEQ multiplex PCR was the method, and the copy in TCRdb shows in-frame clones only, minus some. The sample lists 55,000 to 75,000 clones, around 69% seen once, with about 3% in the top ten. This specimen consisted of CD4+ T cells from PBMCs cultured with HCoV-NL63 spike peptides, obtained before COVID-19 vaccination. All receptors come from a human donor who received a COVID-19 vaccine. The CDR3 runs from the conserved cysteine through the conserved F or W. Each record gives: CDR3 DNA, CDR3 protein, clone size, J gene, V gene, D gene. The D gene is left open where the match is weak. A row's size may be missing; if present it is once, few, many or a size class.

cdr3_nt: TGTGCCAGCAGCCAAGGGTTGGGGCGCGGCTATGGCTACACCTTC; cdr3_aa: CASSQGLGRGYGYTF; clone_size: NA; j_call: TRBJ1-2; v_call: TRBV3-1/TRBV3-2; d_call: NA
cdr3_nt: TGTGCCTGGAGCCGGACAGGGGGTGAAAAACTGTTTTTT; cdr3_aa: CAWSRTGGEKLFF; clone_size: few; j_call: TRBJ1-4; v_call: TRBV30; d_call: TRBD1
cdr3_nt: TGCGCCAGCTCCAATTCTACAGATACGCAGTATTTT; cdr3_aa: CASSNSTDTQYF; clone_size: NA; j_call: TRBJ2-3; v_call: TRBV5-1; d_call: NA
cdr3_nt: TGTGCCAGTAGTCCTGGGGACGGTTATAGCAATCAGCCCCAGCATTTT; cdr3_aa: CASSPGDGYSNQPQHF; clone_size: once; j_call: TRBJ1-5; v_call: TRBV19; d_call: NA
cdr3_nt: TGTGCCAGCAGCGGGTACAAGGACCTCAGGGGCGGCTACACCTTC; cdr3_aa: CASSGYKDLRGGYTF; clone_size: few; j_call: TRBJ1-2; v_call: TRBV7-6; d_call: NA
cdr3_nt: TGTGCCAGCTCACCACCGGGGTGGAGCACTGAAGCTTTCTTT; cdr3_aa: CASSPPGWSTEAFF; clone_size: NA; j_call: TRBJ1-1; v_call: TRBV18; d_call: NA
cdr3_nt: TGTGCCAGCAGCTTAAAAGGGGACTATGGCTACACCTTC; cdr3_aa: CASSLKGDYGYTF; clone_size: NA; j_call: TRBJ1-2; v_call: TRBV7-8; d_call: NA
cdr3_nt: TGTGCCAGCAGAACCGGGACGCTCCAACCCCAGTACTTC; cdr3_aa: CASRTGTLQPQYF; clone_size: NA; j_call: TRBJ2-5; v_call: TRBV12-3/TRBV12-4; d_call: NA
cdr3_nt: TGCAGCGTTGAATGGCTGAACACTGAAGCTTTCTTT; cdr3_aa: CSVEWLNTEAFF; clone_size: few; j_call: TRBJ1-1; v_call: TRBV29-1; d_call: NA
cdr3_nt: TGTGCCAGCAGGCTCAGGGAGTGGACTGAAGCTTTCTTT; cdr3_aa: CASRLREWTEAFF; clone_size: NA; j_call: TRBJ1-1; v_call: TRBV6-5; d_call: NA
cdr3_nt: TGTGCCAGCAGCCCCGCCCGGGGCTACAATGAGCAGTTCTTC; cdr3_aa: CASSPARGYNEQFF; clone_size: NA; j_call: TRBJ2-1; v_call: TRBV7-9; d_call: NA
cdr3_nt: TGTGCCAGCAGTATCTCCGGGACAGCGTATGGTTATGGCTACACCTTC; cdr3_aa: CASSISGTAYGYGYTF; clone_size: few; j_call: TRBJ1-2; v_call: TRBV28; d_call: TRBD1
cdr3_nt: TGTGCCAGCAGTCCCACAGGGTCCAGCACAGATACGCAGTATTTT; cdr3_aa: CASSPTGSSTDTQYF; clone_size: NA; j_call: TRBJ2-3; v_call: TRBV28; d_call: NA
cdr3_nt: TGTGCCAGCAGCCCACCCTTCCGGTTGAGGGACCCTGGGGCCAACGTCCTGACTTTC; cdr3_aa: CASSPPFRLRDPGANVLTF; clone_size: few; j_call: TRBJ2-6; v_call: TRBV7-9; d_call: NA
cdr3_nt: TGTGCCAGCAGCTCAGCTTGGGGAAGTAATGAAAAACTGTTTTTT; cdr3_aa: CASSSAWGSNEKLFF; clone_size: NA; j_call: TRBJ1-4; v_call: TRBV5-6; d_call: NA
cdr3_nt: TGTGCCAGCAGCCTGACAGACAATGAGCAGTTCTTC; cdr3_aa: CASSLTDNEQFF; clone_size: NA; j_call: TRBJ2-1; v_call: TRBV9; d_call: NA
cdr3_nt: TGCGCCAGCAGCTTGGAAGCGGGGGACCACTATGGCTACACCTTC; cdr3_aa: CASSLEAGDHYGYTF; clone_size: few; j_call: TRBJ1-2; v_call: TRBV5-1; d_call: NA
cdr3_nt: TGTGCCAGCAGTGAGGGGACGGAGGGGGAAAAACTGTTTTTT; cdr3_aa: CASSEGTEGEKLFF; clone_size: NA; j_call: TRBJ1-4; v_call: TRBV6-1; d_call: NA
cdr3_nt: TGTGCCAGCATCTGGGCTTCGGACCTTGCTGGTGAGCAGTTCTTC; cdr3_aa: CASIWASDLAGEQFF; clone_size: NA; j_call: TRBJ2-1; v_call: TRBV6-5; d_call: NA
cdr3_nt: TGTGCCATCGCATCGGCTAGCGGGGGACACAATGAGCAGTTCTTC; cdr3_aa: CAIASASGGHNEQFF; clone_size: NA; j_call: TRBJ2-1; v_call: TRBV10-3; d_call: TRBD2
cdr3_nt: TGTGCCAGCAGCTCCGGGGTAGCGGGGGCCCAAGAGACCCAGTACTTC; cdr3_aa: CASSSGVAGAQETQYF; clone_size: NA; j_call: TRBJ2-5; v_call: TRBV11-1; d_call: TRBD2
cdr3_nt: TGTGCCAGCAGCTTAAGGACAGAAGCTTTCTTT; cdr3_aa: CASSLRTEAFF; clone_size: NA; j_call: TRBJ1-1; v_call: TRBV28; d_call: NA
cdr3_nt: TGTGCCAGCAGCTTAAGGGGCGGAGGAGGCCAAGAGACCCAGTACTTC; cdr3_aa: CASSLRGGGGQETQYF; clone_size: NA; j_call: TRBJ2-5; v_call: TRBV11-2; d_call: NA
cdr3_nt: TGTGCCACCAGTGAGGCAGGGGCCAATTATGGCTACACCTTC; cdr3_aa: CATSEAGANYGYTF; clone_size: once; j_call: TRBJ1-2; v_call: TRBV24-1; d_call: NA
cdr3_nt: TGTGCCAGCTCCCACAGGGACCGTTACAATGAGCAGTTCTTC; cdr3_aa: CASSHRDRYNEQFF; clone_size: NA; j_call: TRBJ2-1; v_call: TRBV6-5; d_call: NA
cdr3_nt: TGTGCCAGTAGCTTGTACAGTAGCAGGGACTTCGATACGCAGTATTTT; cdr3_aa: CASSLYSSRDFDTQYF; clone_size: NA; j_call: TRBJ2-3; v_call: TRBV19; d_call: NA
cdr3_nt: TGTGCCTCTCTACAGGGGGACGCAACCGGGGAGCTGTTTTTT; cdr3_aa: CASLQGDATGELFF; clone_size: NA; j_call: TRBJ2-2; v_call: TRBV19; d_call: TRBD1
cdr3_nt: TGTGCCAGCAGCACGTACCCACGACGCGGCCGCGGGGAAGAGACCCAGTACTTC; cdr3_aa: CASSTYPRRGRGEETQYF; clone_size: NA; j_call: TRBJ2-5; v_call: TRBV7-2; d_call: NA
cdr3_nt: TGTGCCAGTAGTATCGGGCAGGGGGCCAGTGGCTACACCTTC; cdr3_aa: CASSIGQGASGYTF; clone_size: few; j_call: TRBJ1-2; v_call: TRBV19; d_call: TRBD1
cdr3_nt: TGTGCCAGCGGAGGGAGTTCCCCTGAACAGTATTTT; cdr3_aa: CASGGSSPEQYF; clone_size: NA; j_call: TRBJ2-3; v_call: TRBV7-2; d_call: NA
cdr3_nt: TGTGCCAGCACCTTGACAGCGAACACTGAAGCTTTCTTT; cdr3_aa: CASTLTANTEAFF; clone_size: NA; j_call: TRBJ1-1; v_call: TRBV12-3/TRBV12-4; d_call: NA
cdr3_nt: TGCGCCAGCAGCTTGTCCGGGACAGGGGTCAGCGGCTATGGCTACACCTTC; cdr3_aa: CASSLSGTGVSGYGYTF; clone_size: NA; j_call: TRBJ1-2; v_call: TRBV5-1; d_call: TRBD1
cdr3_nt: TGTGCCTGGAGTGTAAGAGGAGGGAATCAGCCCCAGCATTTT; cdr3_aa: CAWSVRGGNQPQHF; clone_size: NA; j_call: TRBJ1-5; v_call: TRBV30; d_call: NA
cdr3_nt: TGTGCCAGCAGCAACGGGGGGCCCCTAGGGGGGGAGCTGTTTTTT; cdr3_aa: CASSNGGPLGGELFF; clone_size: NA; j_call: TRBJ2-2; v_call: TRBV7-2; d_call: NA
cdr3_nt: TGTGCCAGCAGCTTGCGTAGCGGGGGGACCACAGATACGCAGTATTTT; cdr3_aa: CASSLRSGGTTDTQYF; clone_size: NA; j_call: TRBJ2-3; v_call: TRBV5-6; d_call: TRBD2
cdr3_nt: TGTGCCAGCAGTTTAGACGGACACAATCAGCCCCAGCATTTT; cdr3_aa: CASSLDGHNQPQHF; clone_size: NA; j_call: TRBJ1-5; v_call: TRBV6-5; d_call: NA
cdr3_nt: TGTGCCAGCAGCCATACGGACAGGGGAGGCACTGAAGCTTTCTTT; cdr3_aa: CASSHTDRGGTEAFF; clone_size: once; j_call: TRBJ1-1; v_call: TRBV3-1/TRBV3-2; d_call: TRBD1
cdr3_nt: TGTGCCAGCGCTCCCAGGACAGGGAACTATGGCTACACCTTC; cdr3_aa: CASAPRTGNYGYTF; clone_size: few; j_call: TRBJ1-2; v_call: TRBV28; d_call: TRBD1
cdr3_nt: TGTGCCTGGAGTGAGCAGGGCGGTCAGCCCCAGCATTTT; cdr3_aa: CAWSEQGGQPQHF; clone_size: few; j_call: TRBJ1-5; v_call: TRBV30; d_call: NA
cdr3_nt: TGCAGCGCAGGGGGGCGGTCTTATGAGCAGTTCTTC; cdr3_aa: CSAGGRSYEQFF; clone_size: once; j_call: TRBJ2-1; v_call: TRBV29-1; d_call: NA
cdr3_nt: TGTGCCAGCAGTTCTCTGAGGGGCTCTGGAAACACCATATATTTT; cdr3_aa: CASSSLRGSGNTIYF; clone_size: NA; j_call: TRBJ1-3; v_call: TRBV6-6; d_call: NA
cdr3_nt: TGTGCCAGCAGAGGAGGGGGCGCGTCCAAAAACATTCAGTACTTC; cdr3_aa: CASRGGGASKNIQYF; clone_size: NA; j_call: TRBJ2-4; v_call: TRBV3-1/TRBV3-2; d_call: NA
cdr3_nt: TGCAGCGTTGACAGGGGTGCTGAAGCTTTCTTT; cdr3_aa: CSVDRGAEAFF; clone_size: NA; j_call: TRBJ1-1; v_call: TRBV29-1; d_call: NA
cdr3_nt: TGTGCCAGCAGCCACAGACAGGGGGCGAGAACTGAAGCTTTCTTT; cdr3_aa: CASSHRQGARTEAFF; clone_size: NA; j_call: TRBJ1-1; v_call: TRBV3-1/TRBV3-2; d_call: TRBD1
cdr3_nt: TGTGCCAGCAGCGTCCGAGGGGGGAGAGAGACCCAGTACTTC; cdr3_aa: CASSVRGGRETQYF; clone_size: NA; j_call: TRBJ2-5; v_call: TRBV9; d_call: NA
cdr3_nt: TGTGCCAGCAGCGTAGGAGGGAACAGGGACACTGAAGCTTTCTTT; cdr3_aa: CASSVGGNRDTEAFF; clone_size: NA; j_call: TRBJ1-1; v_call: TRBV9; d_call: NA
cdr3_nt: TGTGCCAGCAGCAAAGACTTGGGGGAGACCCAGTACTTC; cdr3_aa: CASSKDLGETQYF; clone_size: NA; j_call: TRBJ2-5; v_call: TRBV14; d_call: NA
cdr3_nt: TGTGCCAGTAGTATTGGCGGGGGCCCCCCAGATACGCAGTATTTT; cdr3_aa: CASSIGGGPPDTQYF; clone_size: NA; j_call: TRBJ2-3; v_call: TRBV19; d_call: NA
cdr3_nt: TGCAGTGCTAGTCTCCAGGGGAACTATGGCTACACCTTC; cdr3_aa: CSASLQGNYGYTF; clone_size: NA; j_call: TRBJ1-2; v_call: TRBV20-1; d_call: NA
cdr3_nt: TGTGCCAGCAGAAGTGACACTTCTAACTATGGCTACACCTTC; cdr3_aa: CASRSDTSNYGYTF; clone_size: NA; j_call: TRBJ1-2; v_call: TRBV28; d_call: NA
cdr3_nt: TGTGCCAGCAGCGTACTCGGAAGCTCCTACAATGAGCAGTTCTTC; cdr3_aa: CASSVLGSSYNEQFF; clone_size: NA; j_call: TRBJ2-1; v_call: TRBV2; d_call: NA
cdr3_nt: TGCGCCAGCAGCTTAACCGGACAGGGTGTTCAGCCCCAGCATTTT; cdr3_aa: CASSLTGQGVQPQHF; clone_size: once; j_call: TRBJ1-5; v_call: TRBV5-1; d_call: TRBD1
cdr3_nt: TGTGCCACTTCGGGACAGAGGGGCTATGGCTACACCTTC; cdr3_aa: CATSGQRGYGYTF; clone_size: few; j_call: TRBJ1-2; v_call: TRBV7-9; d_call: TRBD1
cdr3_nt: TGTGCCAGCAGTTTAAGCCTAAATAGCAATCAGCCCCAGCATTTT; cdr3_aa: CASSLSLNSNQPQHF; clone_size: NA; j_call: TRBJ1-5; v_call: TRBV27; d_call: NA
cdr3_nt: TGTGCCAGCAGCTTGGAGGGAGGTACCGGGGAGCTGTTTTTT; cdr3_aa: CASSLEGGTGELFF; clone_size: NA; j_call: TRBJ2-2; v_call: TRBV5-6; d_call: NA